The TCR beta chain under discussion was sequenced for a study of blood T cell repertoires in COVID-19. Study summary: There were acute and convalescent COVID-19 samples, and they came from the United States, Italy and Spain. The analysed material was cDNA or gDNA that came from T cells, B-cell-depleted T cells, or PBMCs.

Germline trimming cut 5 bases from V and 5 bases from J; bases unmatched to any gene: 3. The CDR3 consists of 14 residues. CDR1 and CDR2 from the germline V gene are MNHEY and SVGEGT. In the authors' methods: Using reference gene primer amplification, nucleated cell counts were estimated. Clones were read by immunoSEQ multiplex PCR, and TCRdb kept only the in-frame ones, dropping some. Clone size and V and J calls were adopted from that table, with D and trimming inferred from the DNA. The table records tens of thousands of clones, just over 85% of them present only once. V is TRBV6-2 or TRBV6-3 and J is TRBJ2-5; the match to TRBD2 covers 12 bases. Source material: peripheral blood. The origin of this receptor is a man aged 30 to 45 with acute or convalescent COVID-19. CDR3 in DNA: TGTGCCAGCAGTGGACTAGCGGGACGGGAGACCCAGTACTTC. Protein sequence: CASSGLAGRETQYF.